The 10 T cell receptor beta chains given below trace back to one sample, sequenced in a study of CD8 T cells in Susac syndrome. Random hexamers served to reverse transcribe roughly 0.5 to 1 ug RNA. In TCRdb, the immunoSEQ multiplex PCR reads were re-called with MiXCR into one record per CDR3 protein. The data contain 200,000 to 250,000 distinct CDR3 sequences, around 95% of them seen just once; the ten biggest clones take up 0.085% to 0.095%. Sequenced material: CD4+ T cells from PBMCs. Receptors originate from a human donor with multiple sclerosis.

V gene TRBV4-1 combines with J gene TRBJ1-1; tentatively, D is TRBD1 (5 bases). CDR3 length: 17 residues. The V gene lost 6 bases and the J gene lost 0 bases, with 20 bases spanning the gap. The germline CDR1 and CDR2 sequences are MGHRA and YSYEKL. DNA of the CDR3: TGCGCCAGCAGGAAACAGGCGACCGCACAATTGAACACTGAAGCTTTCTTT. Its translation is CASRKQATAQLNTEAFF.

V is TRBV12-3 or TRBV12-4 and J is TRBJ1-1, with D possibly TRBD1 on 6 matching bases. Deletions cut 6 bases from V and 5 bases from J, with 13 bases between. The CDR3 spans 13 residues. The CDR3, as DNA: TGTGCCAGCAGACCTCAGGGGTGGACTGAAGCTTTCTTT. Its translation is CASRPQGWTEAFF.

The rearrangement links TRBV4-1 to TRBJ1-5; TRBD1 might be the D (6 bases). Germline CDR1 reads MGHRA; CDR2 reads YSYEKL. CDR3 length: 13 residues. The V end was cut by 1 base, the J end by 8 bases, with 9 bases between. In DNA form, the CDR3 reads TGCGCCAGCAGCCAAGCAGGGGAGAAGCCCCAGCATTTT. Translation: CASSQAGEKPQHF.

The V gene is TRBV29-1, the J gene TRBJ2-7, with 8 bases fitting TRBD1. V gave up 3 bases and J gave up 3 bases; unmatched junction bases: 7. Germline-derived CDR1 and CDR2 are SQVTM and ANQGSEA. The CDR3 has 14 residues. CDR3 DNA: TGCAGCGTTGATTTGGGAACAGGGGGCTACGAGCAGTACTTC. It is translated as CSVDLGTGGYEQYF.

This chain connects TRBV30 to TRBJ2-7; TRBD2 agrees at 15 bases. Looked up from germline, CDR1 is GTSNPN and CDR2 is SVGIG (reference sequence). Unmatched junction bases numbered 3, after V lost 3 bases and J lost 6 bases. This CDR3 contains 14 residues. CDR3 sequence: CAWSKGLAGGEQYF. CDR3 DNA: TGTGCCTGGAGCAAGGGACTAGCGGGAGGCGAGCAGTACTTC. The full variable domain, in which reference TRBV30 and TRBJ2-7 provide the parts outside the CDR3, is SQTIHQWPATLVQPVGSPLSLECTVEGTSNPNLYWYRQAAGRGLQLLFYSVGIGQISSEVPQNLSASRPQDRQFILSSKKLLLSDSGFYLCAWSKGLAGGEQYFGPGTRLTVT.

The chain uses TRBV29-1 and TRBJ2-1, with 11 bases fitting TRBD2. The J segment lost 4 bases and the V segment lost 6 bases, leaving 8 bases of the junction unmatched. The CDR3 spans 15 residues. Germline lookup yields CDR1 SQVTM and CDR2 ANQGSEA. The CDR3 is CSVGTTSGSYNEQFF. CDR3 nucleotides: TGCAGCGTAGGGACTACTAGCGGGAGTTACAATGAGCAGTTCTTC.

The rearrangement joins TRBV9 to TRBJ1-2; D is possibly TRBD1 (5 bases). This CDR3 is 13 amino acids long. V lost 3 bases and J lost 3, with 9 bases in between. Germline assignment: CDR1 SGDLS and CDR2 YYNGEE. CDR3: CASSATRDYGYTF. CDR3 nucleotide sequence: TGTGCCAGCAGCGCGACCAGGGACTATGGCTACACCTTC.

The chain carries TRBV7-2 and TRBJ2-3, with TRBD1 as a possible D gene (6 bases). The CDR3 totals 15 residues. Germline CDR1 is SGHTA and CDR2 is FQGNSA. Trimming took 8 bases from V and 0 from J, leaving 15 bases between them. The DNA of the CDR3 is TGTGCCAGCGGGACAACAGGGATCAGCACAGATACGCAGTATTTT. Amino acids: CASGTTGISTDTQYF.

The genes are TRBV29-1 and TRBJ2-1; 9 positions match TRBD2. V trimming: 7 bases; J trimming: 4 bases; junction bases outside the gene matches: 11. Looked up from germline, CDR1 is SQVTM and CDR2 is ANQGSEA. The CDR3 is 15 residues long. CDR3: CSAMPLAGAYNEQFF. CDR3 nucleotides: TGCAGCGCTATGCCCTTAGCGGGAGCATACAATGAGCAGTTCTTC.

CDR3 sequence: CASSPLGTGNYEQYF. CDR3 DNA: TGTGCCAGCAGTCCCCTTGGGACAGGGAACTACGAGCAGTACTTC. The chain joins TRBV27 to TRBJ2-7; 9 bases match TRBD1. With 5 bases clipped from V and 3 bases from J, the junction kept 8 bases outside the gene matches. CDR1 and CDR2 (germline): MNHEY, SMNVEV (reference sequence). This CDR3 comprises 15 residues.